A single sample gave rise to the 30 T cell receptor beta chains below, sequenced in a study of blood T cells in healthy people across ages. Using a J-beta primer mix together with a sample-barcoded 5' primer, a second PCR was run for roughly 6 to 12 cycles. TCRdb re-called the 5' RACE reads through MiXCR, storing one row per CDR3 protein. This sample has about 1.8 million distinct CDR3 sequences, with around half found just once. Sequencing was performed on blood. These receptors all stem from a woman aged 40 to 50 in good health.

This clonotype has more than one count but fewer than ten. The V call is TRBV12-3 or TRBV12-4, the J call TRBJ2-3, with 10 bases lining up with TRBD2. V was pared by 3 bases and J by 4 bases, with 16 bases of the junction left unmatched. This CDR3 comprises 19 residues. The CDR3 nucleotides are TGTGCCAGCAGTTTTTCCCCCCTTAGCGGGGGGCCCCTCCCAGATACGCAGTATTTT. As protein: CASSFSPLSGGPLPDTQYF.

The V and J genes are TRBV4-3 and TRBJ1-1, with a tentative D call TRBD1 (5 bases). The CDR3 length is 15 residues. Germline CDR1 LGHNA, CDR2 YSLEER. Trimming shortened V by 1 base and J by 4 bases, and 13 bases separated the two germline ends. The CDR3 region has the DNA TGCGCCAGCAGCCAAGTAGGAGAGGGGCTCACTGAAGCTTTCTTT. Translating gives CASSQVGEGLTEAFF.

The J gene is TRBJ2-1, the V gene TRBV12-3 or TRBV12-4; TRBD2 agrees at 11 bases. The CDR3 runs 16 residues. J was trimmed by 2 bases and V by 6 bases; bases with no gene match: 6. The CDR3 here is CASRSLAGATYNEQFF. CDR3 in DNA: TGTGCCAGCAGATCACTAGCGGGGGCTACCTACAATGAGCAGTTCTTC.

For this clonotype: A read error may produce the germline difference seen at one junction end. This chain connects TRBV11-2 to TRBJ2-7; TRBD1 matches 7 bases. Germline V gene data show CDR1 as SGHAT and CDR2 as FQNNGV. This CDR3 has 15 residues. The CDR3 sequence: CGSSFPGQEEYEQYF. The CDR3 DNA reads TGTGGCAGCAGCTTCCCAGGACAGGAGGAATACGAGCAGTACTTC.

In its sample, this clonotype was seen a few times. The chain carries TRBV10-2 and TRBJ2-1; 9 positions match TRBD2. This CDR3 comprises 16 residues. Germline-derived CDR1 and CDR2 are WSHSY and SAAADI. V shed 1 base and J 5 bases; nucleotides not matched to a gene: 6. In nucleotides, the CDR3 is TGCGCCAGCAGTGAGTTAGCGGGGGCCAGGCACAATGAGCAGTTCTTC. Its protein is CASSELAGARHNEQFF.

This clonotype turned up a few times. This chain links TRBV5-1 with TRBJ2-6; D might be TRBD1 (6 bases). Germline V gene lookup returns CDR1 SGHRS and CDR2 YFSETQ. Between the trimmed V and J ends, which lost 6 bases and 0 bases, there was a span of 13 bases. This CDR3 spans 16 amino acids. The CDR3 is CASTSTGGSGANVLTF. Written as DNA, the CDR3 is TGCGCCAGCACCTCGACAGGTGGCTCTGGGGCCAACGTCCTGACTTTC.

This sequence joins TRBV12-5 and TRBJ2-5, with 11 bases lining up with TRBD2. This CDR3 is built from 16 residues. Germline lookup yields CDR1 LGHNT and CDR2 FRNRAP. V gave up 2 bases and J gave up 5 bases; unmatched junction bases: 7. CDR3 nucleotide sequence: TGTGCTAGTGGTTTGAGTAGCGGGGGGGCTTATGAGACCCAGTACTTC. Translating gives CASGLSSGGAYETQYF.

The V gene is TRBV20-1, the J gene TRBJ2-3, with D tentatively TRBD2 (6 bases). Germline CDR1 is DFQATT and CDR2 is SNEGSKA (reference sequence). The CDR3 spans 14 residues. V lost 3 bases and J 4 bases, leaving 14 bases between the germline ends. As DNA, the CDR3 is TGCAGTGCTAGGGAACCACTAGCAGCAGATACGCAGTATTTT. The encoded protein is CSAREPLAADTQYF.

This clonotype was found a few times. V usage is TRBV7-8 and J usage is TRBJ2-7, with D possibly being TRBD1 or TRBD2 (7 bases each). With the DNA end fitting TRBJ2-5 better, the J assignment may be wrong. The germline V gene has CDR1 SGHVS and CDR2 FQNEAQ. CDR3 length: 16 residues. The DNA for the CDR3 is TGTGCCAGCAGCTTCCCCAAGGGGCAGGGGGGGGAGACCCAGTACTTC. Its translation is CASSFPKGQGGETQYF.

This clonotype was found a few times. This chain uses TRBV5-6 with TRBJ2-7, with 7 bases lining up with TRBD1. V shed 3 bases and J 4 bases; nucleotides not matched to a gene: 13. This CDR3 comprises 16 residues. CDR1 is SGHDT and CDR2 is YYEEEE in the germline V gene. The CDR3 loop is CASSSYHGTEPYEQYF. In DNA, the CDR3 is TGTGCCAGCAGCTCATATCACGGGACAGAACCATACGAGCAGTACTTC.

The chain has TRBV20-1 and TRBJ1-2; 9 bases fit TRBD1. The germline CDR1 and CDR2 sequences are DFQATT and SNEGSKA (reference sequence). CDR3 size: 12 residues. The DNA of the CDR3 is TGCAGCGTTGGGCCGGACAGGGGCGGCTACACCTTC. Translation: CSVGPDRGGYTF.

The rearrangement joins TRBV11-2 to TRBJ1-2; D uncertain. The CDR3 sequence is 11 residues long. Germline V lookup: CDR1 SGHAT, CDR2 FQNNGV. Trimming pared 1 base from V and 10 bases from J, leaving 7 bases between. The CDR3 here is CASSLGSLYTF. Here the CDR3 DNA reads TGTGCCAGCAGCTTAGGGTCCCTCTACACCTTC.

The chain carries TRBV7-2 and TRBJ2-3, with 13 bases lining up with TRBD2. Germline lookup yields CDR1 SGHTA and CDR2 FQGNSA. CDR3 length equals 19 residues. V was pared by 1 base and J by 6 bases, with 13 bases of the junction left unmatched. This CDR3 reads CASSLVGLVKLAGGDTQYF. The CDR3 bases are TGTGCCAGCAGCTTAGTAGGACTCGTGAAACTAGCGGGGGGGGATACGCAGTATTTT.

The gene calls are TRBV12-3 or TRBV12-4 and TRBJ2-5; TRBD2 is a possible D gene (6 bases). This CDR3 has 19 amino acids. With 2 bases removed from V and 2 bases from J, the gap between germline ends came to 24 bases. The CDR3: CASSLFEWEDPSNQETQYF. As DNA, the CDR3 is TGTGCCAGCAGTTTATTTGAGTGGGAGGATCCCTCAAATCAAGAGACCCAGTACTTC.

This clonotype appeared a few times. The chain uses TRBV5-1 and TRBJ1-2; perhaps TRBD1 as D (5 bases). Germline CDR1 reads SGHRS; CDR2 reads YFSETQ. V was cut by 2 bases and J by 1 base, with 9 bases left in between. The CDR3 is 14 amino acids. DNA of the CDR3: TGCGCCAGCAGCTTACAGGAAATTAACTATGGCTACACCTTC. It yields the protein CASSLQEINYGYTF.

This clonotype was picked up a small number of times. The chain employs TRBV6-5 and TRBJ2-5, with 11 nucleotides matching TRBD2. Germline V gives CDR1 MNHEY, CDR2 SVGAGI. With 4 bases clipped from V and 4 bases from J, the junction kept 8 bases outside the gene matches. There are 16 residues in the CDR3. The DNA for the CDR3 is TGTGCCAGCAGTTTCCTGGGACTAGCGGTTACAGAGACCCAGTACTTC. Translation: CASSFLGLAVTETQYF.

The CDR3 sequence: CASMGGQQFF. CDR3 nucleotide sequence: TGTGCCAGCATGGGGGGCCAGCAGTTCTTC. V gene TRBV2 combines with J gene TRBJ2-1; the D call may be TRBD1 or TRBD2 (6 bases each). Germline lookup yields CDR1 SNHLY and CDR2 FYNNEI. Trimming stripped 7 bases from V and 11 bases from J, with 9 bases between. The CDR3 consists of 10 residues.

The chain couples TRBV7-2 to TRBJ2-5; possibly TRBD2 for D (5 bases). V dropped 1 base and J dropped 5 bases, with 8 bases sitting between them. Looked up from germline, CDR1 is SGHTA and CDR2 is FQGNSA. The CDR3 contains 13 residues. CDR3 DNA: TGTGCCAGCAGCTTAGGACTAATCGAGACCCAGTACTTC. It specifies CASSLGLIETQYF.

This CDR3 is CASSARVGQPQHF. The CDR3 bases are TGCGCCAGCAGCGCCAGGGTTGGTCAGCCCCAGCATTTT. The V gene is TRBV4-1, the J gene TRBJ1-5; tentative D call: TRBD1 (5 bases). With 5 bases removed from V and 6 bases from J, the gap between germline ends came to 11 bases. The CDR3 totals 13 residues. CDR1 and CDR2 from the germline V gene are MGHRA and YSYEKL.

This clonotype was detected a few times. The chain has TRBV15 and TRBJ2-5; no clear D. Trimming took 0 bases from V and 5 from J, leaving 10 bases between them. Germline V gene data show CDR1 as LNHNV and CDR2 as YYDKDF (reference sequence). CDR3 length equals 14 residues. The CDR3 DNA reads TGTGCCACCAGCAGAGATCCTCCAGCGGAGACCCAGTACTTC. This sequence encodes CATSRDPPAETQYF.

The rearrangement links TRBV20-1 to TRBJ2-5; D is possibly TRBD2 (6 bases). This CDR3 is 13 amino acids long. The V gene's germline CDR1 is DFQATT and CDR2 SNEGSKA (reference sequence). V dropped 5 bases and J dropped 5 bases, with 15 bases sitting between them. Here the CDR3 reads CSALERVGETQYF. DNA for the CDR3: TGCAGTGCTTTGGAGCGGGTGGGGGAGACCCAGTACTTC.

This rearrangement joins TRBV6-2 or TRBV6-3 to TRBJ2-1; 8 bases are shared with TRBD1. The V gene end was trimmed by 0 bases and the J gene end by 6 bases; junction bases not matched to a gene: 7. There are 16 residues in the CDR3. From germline, CDR1 is MNHEY and CDR2 SVGEGT. The CDR3 DNA reads as TGTGCCAGCAGTTACTCGAAGGGACAGGTCCGCAATGAGCAGTTCTTC. Translated: CASSYSKGQVRNEQFF.

The CDR3 loop reads CASSLVSSRSADTQYF. The DNA of the CDR3 is TGTGCCAGCAGCTTAGTGTCTAGCCGGAGTGCAGATACGCAGTATTTT. This sequence joins TRBV7-8 and TRBJ2-3; possible D gene TRBD2, 5 bases. This CDR3 contains 16 residues. The V and J ends lost 1 base and 4 bases respectively, with 15 bases between them. The germline CDR1 and CDR2 sequences are SGHVS and FQNEAQ.

The chain joins TRBV7-9 to TRBJ2-1, with D possibly TRBD1 on 6 matching bases. The V end lost 0 bases, the J end lost 6 bases, and 9 bases lay between the germline ends. The CDR3 sequence is 14 residues long. From germline, CDR1 is SEHNR and CDR2 FQNEAQ (reference sequence). Here the CDR3 reads CASSLAGQSNEQFF. For the CDR3, the DNA is TGTGCCAGCAGCTTAGCAGGACAGTCCAATGAGCAGTTCTTC.

The V gene is TRBV6-2 or TRBV6-3, the J gene TRBJ2-7, with TRBD1 as a possible D gene (6 bases). Germline lookup yields CDR1 MNHEY and CDR2 SVGEGT. CDR3 length: 15 residues. The V end was cut by 5 bases, the J end by 0 bases, with 14 bases between. The CDR3 region has the DNA TGTGCCAGCAGTCAACAGGGAAGGGTCTCCTACGAGCAGTACTTC. Translation: CASSQQGRVSYEQYF.

This clonotype was counted only a few times. The rearrangement uses TRBV27 and TRBJ1-2, with D hard to call. V shed 8 bases and J shed 5 bases, with 12 bases lying between them. The CDR3 contains 12 residues. Germline CDR1 MNHEY, CDR2 SMNVEV (reference sequence). Here the CDR3 reads CASSDGLYGYTF. The CDR3 DNA follows: TGTGCCAGCTCCGACGGTCTTTATGGCTACACCTTC.

This clonotype turned up a few times. The gene calls are TRBV9 and TRBJ2-3; 7 bases match TRBD1. Germline lookup yields CDR1 SGDLS and CDR2 YYNGEE. CDR3 size: 18 residues. J was trimmed by 3 bases and V by 4 bases; bases with no gene match: 17. The CDR3 nucleotides are TGTGCCAGCAGCCCTCCCGCAGGACAGGTAGATGAGACAGATACGCAGTATTTT. It yields the protein CASSPPAGQVDETDTQYF.

The chain recombines TRBV6-5 with TRBJ2-1; 11 nucleotides align to TRBD2. The V gene end was trimmed by 6 bases and the J gene end by 3 bases; junction bases not matched to a gene: 7. CDR1 MNHEY and CDR2 SVGAGI come from the germline V gene. CDR3 length equals 16 residues. The chain's CDR3 is CASRRGTSGFYNEQFF. The CDR3 DNA follows: TGTGCCAGCAGGCGGGGGACTAGCGGATTCTACAATGAGCAGTTCTTC.

The chain is built from TRBV28 and TRBJ1-1; D remains ambiguous. The CDR3 is made up of 14 amino acids. Germline CDR1 is MDHEN and CDR2 is SYDVKM. Trimming left V 1 base short and J 5 bases short, with 11 bases between. CDR3 in amino acids: CASSLLRERTEAFF. CDR3 DNA: TGTGCCAGCAGTTTATTAAGGGAGAGAACTGAAGCTTTCTTT.

The chain combines TRBV7-2 with TRBJ2-7; 10 bases line up with TRBD2. This CDR3 has 15 residues. Trimming cost V 4 bases and J 6 bases; bases outside gene matches: 9. Germline values: CDR1 SGHTA, CDR2 FQGNSA. The CDR3 here is CASSSSSGGPTEQYF. CDR3 in DNA: TGTGCCAGCAGCTCTTCTAGCGGGGGCCCTACCGAGCAGTACTTC.